A single sample gave rise to the 10 T cell receptor beta chains below, sequenced in a study of coeliac disease (dated by TCRdb to 2021 to 2024). Libraries were built with the immunoSEQ multiplex PCR assay. The table was pulled from immuneACCESS by TCRdb, which kept in-frame rearrangements only. Such tables lose some clones; where checked, under half of the loss comes from unresolved V genes, and the rest has no known cause. This sample lists about 2,300 clones; about 68% were detected once. Less than 15% of the sample is in the top ten clones. The specimen was lymphocytes from the gut lamina propria. The cell subset or site label here, explained by the study, means: lamina propria cell (LPC) fraction of small intestinal biopsy. These receptors were obtained from a human donor without celiac disease.

The chain employs TRBV7-8 and TRBJ2-5, with D possibly matching TRBD1 (6 bases). The CDR3 extends over 15 amino acids. Trimming took 5 bases from V and 0 from J, leaving 13 bases between them. Germline loops: CDR1 SGHVS, CDR2 FQNEAQ. For the CDR3, the DNA is TGTGCCAGCAGCGGGGGACACCCGTACCAAGAGACCCAGTACTTC. It is translated as CASSGGHPYQETQYF. Looking up the rest from reference TRBV7-8 and TRBJ2-5 gives the full variable domain: GAGVSQSPRYKVAKRGQDVALRCDPISGHVSLFWYQQALGQGPEFLTYFQNEAQLDKSGLPSDRFFAERPEGSVSTLKIQRTQQEDSAVYLCASSGGHPYQETQYFGPGTRLLVL.

V gene TRBV5-1 combines with J gene TRBJ1-1; D gene ambiguous. V lost 0 bases and J 3 bases, leaving 6 bases between the germline ends. The length of the CDR3 is 13 residues. Germline assignment: CDR1 SGHRS and CDR2 YFSETQ. In DNA form, the CDR3 reads TGCGCCAGCAGCTTGGTACCGGACACTGAAGCTTTCTTT. This sequence encodes CASSLVPDTEAFF.

The chain couples TRBV5-4 to TRBJ2-1, with D tentatively TRBD2 (5 bases). Per germline, CDR1 SGHNT and CDR2 YYREEE (reference sequence). The CDR3 is made up of 15 amino acids. V was cut by 3 bases and J by 6 bases, with 16 bases left in between. CDR3 in DNA: TGTGCCAGCAGCTCTGGCTCCCCGGGATTCAATGAGCAGTTCTTC. This sequence encodes CASSSGSPGFNEQFF.

This clone was counted a single time. The rearrangement uses TRBV7-2 and TRBJ2-1; D possibly corresponds to TRBD1 (6 bases). V dropped 2 bases and J dropped 8 bases, with 10 bases sitting between them. Germline V gene sequence: CDR1 SGHTA, CDR2 FQGNSA. The CDR3 extends over 13 amino acids. DNA for the CDR3: TGTGCCAGCAGCTTAAAGGGGGTGCATGAGCAGTTCTTC. The encoded protein is CASSLKGVHEQFF.

V usage is TRBV19 and J usage is TRBJ2-7; TRBD2 aligns across 12 bases. CDR1 and CDR2 from the germline V gene are LNHDA and SQIVND (reference sequence). The CDR3 spans 17 residues. The trim removed 4 bases at V and 5 bases at J, leaving 12 bases unmatched. The CDR3 nucleotides read TGTGCCAGTAGTACGCCCCATCTAGCGGGGGGGCTCAACGAGCAGTACTTC. Amino acid sequence: CASSTPHLAGGLNEQYF.

CDR3 nucleotides: TGTGCCAGTAGTATAGATCGACAGCCGAACACTGAAGCTTTCTTT. As protein: CASSIDRQPNTEAFF. V gene TRBV19 combines with J gene TRBJ1-1; possible D gene TRBD1, 5 bases. The germline V and J ends were trimmed by 0 bases and 1 base, with 9 bases remaining between them. Germline V gene sequence: CDR1 LNHDA, CDR2 SQIVND (reference sequence). The CDR3 runs 15 residues.

In its sample, this clone was seen a few times. The V call is TRBV5-1, the J call TRBJ2-7; 9 bases are a match to TRBD1. The CDR3 loop spans 15 amino acids. CDR1 and CDR2 from the germline V gene are SGHRS and YFSETQ. The ends lost 4 bases at V and 2 bases at J; junction bases unmatched: 7. CDR3 bases: TGCGCCAGCAGCCCCCGACAGGGGGAGGCCTACGAGCAGTACTTC. As protein: CASSPRQGEAYEQYF.

The rearrangement uses TRBV7-2 and TRBJ1-1; D uncertain. The CDR3 is 12 residues long. V was pared by 2 bases and J by 3 bases, with 4 bases between. Germline CDR1 SGHTA, CDR2 FQGNSA. The CDR3: CASSLPYTEAFF. In nucleotides, the CDR3 is TGTGCCAGCAGCTTACCGTACACTGAAGCTTTCTTT.

This chain connects TRBV5-1 to TRBJ2-6, with D perhaps TRBD2 (5 bases). Germline CDR1 and CDR2: SGHRS and YFSETQ. V gave up 3 bases and J gave up 3 bases, with 13 bases separating them. CDR3 length: 16 residues. The CDR3 coding sequence is TGCGCCAGCAGCTCCCTCGAGGGAGATGGGGCCAACGTCCTGACTTTC. Translating it yields CASSSLEGDGANVLTF.

This clone was detected a few times. This chain uses TRBV7-2 with TRBJ2-7; 9 bases are a match to TRBD1. The CDR3 loop spans 13 amino acids. Trimming at V came to 5 bases and at J to 7 bases, leaving 6 bases not matched to a gene. The germline CDR1 and CDR2 sequences are SGHTA and FQGNSA. This CDR3 is CASSRDREWEQYF. The DNA for the CDR3 is TGTGCCAGCAGCCGGGACAGGGAATGGGAGCAGTACTTC.